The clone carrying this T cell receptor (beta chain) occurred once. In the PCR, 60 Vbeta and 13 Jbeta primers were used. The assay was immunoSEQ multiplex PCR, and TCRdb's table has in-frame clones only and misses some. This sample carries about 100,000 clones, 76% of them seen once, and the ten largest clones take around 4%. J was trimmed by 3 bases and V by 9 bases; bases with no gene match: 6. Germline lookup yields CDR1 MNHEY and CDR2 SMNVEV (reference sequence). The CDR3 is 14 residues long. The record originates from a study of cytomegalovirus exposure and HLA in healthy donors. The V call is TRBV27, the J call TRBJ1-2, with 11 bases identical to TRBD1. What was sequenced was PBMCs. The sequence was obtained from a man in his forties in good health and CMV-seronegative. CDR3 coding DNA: TGTGCCAGAAACCGGGACAGGGGGGACTATGGCTACACCTTC. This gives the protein CARNRDRGDYGYTF.